This T cell receptor (beta chain) was profiled in a study of T cells in Graves' hyperthyroidism and ophthalmopathy. From RNA transcripts, TCR beta CDR3 regions were amplified. TCR CDR3 regions were first amplified by RT-PCR with HTBI primers. Each CDR3 protein is one row after TCRdb ran MiXCR on the multiplex PCR reads. The data show 350,000 to 400,000 distinct CDR3 sequences, under 15% seen once. Absent ophthalmopathy progression within 18 months defined stable Graves' hyperthyroidism. The hyperthyroidism was newly diagnosed and had lasted under 2 months; the patients were aged 18 to 65. This CDR3 is built from 16 residues. Trimming took off 8 bases at V and 3 bases at J, with 19 bases between the two ends. Per germline, CDR1 WNHNN and CDR2 SYGVQD (reference sequence).

The sequenced sample consisted of blood. V and J are TRBV10-1 and TRBJ2-2; a weak D match, TRBD2 (5 bases). The clonotype originates from a woman between 25 and 40 years old with Graves' hyperthyroidism. The CDR3 is CASLAELKTDTGELFF. CDR3 sequence (DNA): TGCGCCAGCCTAGCAGAGTTGAAAACGGACACCGGGGAGCTGTTTTTT.